This T cell receptor beta chain was identified in a study of control samples from healthy donors and cancer patients. TCRdb keeps only in-frame clones here, not all; method: immunoSEQ multiplex PCR. Found here are about 41,000 clones, approximately 94% of them singletons; the top ten hold about 24%. Trimming pared 2 bases from V and 1 base from J, leaving 13 bases between. The CDR3 consists of 15 residues. Germline V gene data show CDR1 as SGHRS and CDR2 as YFSETQ. The sequenced sample was blood. The source is a man aged 55-75 years in good health. The rearrangement joins TRBV5-1 to TRBJ2-7; D is perhaps TRBD1 (5 bases). In DNA form, the CDR3 reads TGCGCCAGCAGCTTTGGGCCAGGGTATTCCTACGAGCAGTACTTC. Translation: CASSFGPGYSYEQYF.